This T cell receptor beta chain originates from a study of shared clonotypes between healthy human individuals. Deep level was the assay's run setting. Profiling relied on immunoSEQ multiplex PCR, and the TCRdb table lists in-frame clones only, not all of them. The sample contains roughly 400,000 clones, just over 95% of which appear only once. Study conclusions and caveats: The generation probabilities recorded for non-shared clonotypes fell below those of clonotypes shared by all four donors. Among the subsets, naive ones generally showed larger estimated richness than memory ones. Genetic and exposure-history diversity was limited by the few donors.

On this clone itself: Its cognate antigen is unknown.

The source material was memory CD8+ T cells sorted from blood. The subset was: CD45RO+ cells pooled with CCR7-negative TemRA cells. The source is a man younger than 40 in good health.

As DNA, the CDR3 is TGTGCCAGTAGCGAGTCTGGGGCCAACGTCCTGACTTTC. It is translated as CASSESGANVLTF. The chain uses TRBV19 and TRBJ2-6; unclear D gene. The germline CDR1 and CDR2 sequences are LNHDA and SQIVND (reference sequence). This CDR3 spans 13 amino acids. The ends were cut back, 6 bases at V and 1 base at J, with 4 bases in the middle.